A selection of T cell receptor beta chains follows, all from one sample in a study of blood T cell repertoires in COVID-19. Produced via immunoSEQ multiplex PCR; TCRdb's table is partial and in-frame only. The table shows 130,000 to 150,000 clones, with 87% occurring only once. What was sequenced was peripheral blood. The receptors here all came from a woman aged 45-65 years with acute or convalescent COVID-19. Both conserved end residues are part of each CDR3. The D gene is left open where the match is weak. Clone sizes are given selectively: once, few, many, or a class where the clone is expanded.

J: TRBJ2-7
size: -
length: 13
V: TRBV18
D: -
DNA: TGTGCCAGCTCACCGGCAGACAACTACGAGCAGTACTTC
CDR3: CASSPADNYEQYF

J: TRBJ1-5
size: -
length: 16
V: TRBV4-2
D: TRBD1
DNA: TGTGCCAGCAGCCTACGACAGGGGGGACTCAATCAGCCCCAGCATTTT
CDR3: CASSLRQGGLNQPQHF

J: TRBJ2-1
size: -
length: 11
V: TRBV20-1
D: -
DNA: TGCAGTGCTAGGAGGGACAATGAGCAGTTCTTC
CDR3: CSARRDNEQFF

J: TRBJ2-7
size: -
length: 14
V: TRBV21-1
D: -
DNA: TGTGCCAGCAGCCGGCAAGGGGATCACTACGAGCAGTACTTC
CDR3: CASSRQGDHYEQYF

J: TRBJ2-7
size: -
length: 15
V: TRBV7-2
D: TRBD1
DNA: TGTGCCAGCAGCCTGAGGACAGGGGGGACCTACGAGCAGTACTTC
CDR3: CASSLRTGGTYEQYF

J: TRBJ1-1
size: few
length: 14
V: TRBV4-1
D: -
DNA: TGCGCCAGCAGCCAAGTGGGAGTGAACACTGAAGCTTTCTTT
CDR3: CASSQVGVNTEAFF

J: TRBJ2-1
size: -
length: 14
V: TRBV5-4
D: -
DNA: TGTGCCAGCAGCTCCCGGCGGGCTAACAATGAGCAGTTCTTC
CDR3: CASSSRRANNEQFF

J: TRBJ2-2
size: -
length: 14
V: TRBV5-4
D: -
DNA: TGTGCCAGCAGCTTGCTAGCAAGCACCGGGGAGCTGTTTTTT
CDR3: CASSLLASTGELFF

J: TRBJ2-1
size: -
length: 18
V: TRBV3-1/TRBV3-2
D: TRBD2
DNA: TGTGCCAGCAGCCAAGCGTCGGGGGGAGGGCTCTCCTACAATGAGCAGTTCTTC
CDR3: CASSQASGGGLSYNEQFF

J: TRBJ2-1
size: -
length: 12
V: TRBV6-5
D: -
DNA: TGTGCCAGCAGTTCTAGGGGCAATGAGCAGTTCTTC
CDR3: CASSSRGNEQFF

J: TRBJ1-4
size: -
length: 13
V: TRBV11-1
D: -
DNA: TGTGCCAGCGGAAGGACAGATAATGAAAAACTGTTTTTT
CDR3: CASGRTDNEKLFF

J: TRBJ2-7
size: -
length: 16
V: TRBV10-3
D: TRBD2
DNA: TGTGCCATCAGTGAACAAGAACTAGCGGGGGCCTACGAGCAGTACTTC
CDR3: CAISEQELAGAYEQYF

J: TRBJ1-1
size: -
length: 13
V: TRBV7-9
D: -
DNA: TGTGCCAGCAGCTCACAGGGGAACACTGAAGCTTTCTTT
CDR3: CASSSQGNTEAFF

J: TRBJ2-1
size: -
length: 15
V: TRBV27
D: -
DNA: TGTGCCAGCAGTTTATCATGGCAGGGTTACAATGAGCAGTTCTTC
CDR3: CASSLSWQGYNEQFF

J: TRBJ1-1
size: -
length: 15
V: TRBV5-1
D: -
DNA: TGCGCCAGCAGCTTGGCCGGGACACCTCACACTGAAGCTTTCTTT
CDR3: CASSLAGTPHTEAFF

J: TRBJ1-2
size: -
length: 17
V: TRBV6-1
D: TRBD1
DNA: TGTGCCAGCAGTGAAGACCAAGGGACAGGGAACAACTATGGCTACACCTTC
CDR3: CASSEDQGTGNNYGYTF

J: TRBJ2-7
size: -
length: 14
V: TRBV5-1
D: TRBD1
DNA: TGCGCCAGCAGTCAGGGACAGGAGCCTTACGAGCAGTACTTC
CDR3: CASSQGQEPYEQYF

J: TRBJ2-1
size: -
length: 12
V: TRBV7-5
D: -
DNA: TGTGCCAGAAGCTTGAGACAGGGTGAGCAGTTCTTC
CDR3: CARSLRQGEQFF

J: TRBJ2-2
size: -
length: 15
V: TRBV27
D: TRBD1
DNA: TGTGCCAGCAGTACCCGGACAGGGCGTACCGGGGAGCTGTTTTTT
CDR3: CASSTRTGRTGELFF

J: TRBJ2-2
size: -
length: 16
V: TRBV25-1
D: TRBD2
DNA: TGTGCCAGCAGCCCCCTCGCGGGGAGGGGCGCCGGGGAGCTGTTTTTT
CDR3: CASSPLAGRGAGELFF

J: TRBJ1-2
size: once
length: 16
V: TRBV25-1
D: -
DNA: TGTGCCAGCAGTGACCGGACGACGGGATCAGAGCGTGGCTACACCTTC
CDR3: CASSDRTTGSERGYTF

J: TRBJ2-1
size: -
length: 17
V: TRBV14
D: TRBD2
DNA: TGTGCCAGCAGCCCACTAGCGGGAGGGGCTCCCTACAATGAGCAGTTCTTC
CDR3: CASSPLAGGAPYNEQFF

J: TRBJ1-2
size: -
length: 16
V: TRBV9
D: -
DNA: TGTGCCAGCAGCCCCCGTGGGGGGGGCTCTAACTATGGCTACACCTTC
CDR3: CASSPRGGGSNYGYTF

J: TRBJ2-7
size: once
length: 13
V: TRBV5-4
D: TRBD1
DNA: TGTGCCAGCAGCTTTACAGGGGGCGGCGAGCAGTACTTC
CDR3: CASSFTGGGEQYF

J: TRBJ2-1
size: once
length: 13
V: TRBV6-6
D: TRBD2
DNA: TGTGCCAGCATAGTGGCGGGGGGGAATGAGCAGTTCTTC
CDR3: CASIVAGGNEQFF

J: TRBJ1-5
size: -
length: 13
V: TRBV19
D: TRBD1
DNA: TGTGCCAGCAGGGACAGGGACGATCAGCCCCAGCATTTT
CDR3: CASRDRDDQPQHF

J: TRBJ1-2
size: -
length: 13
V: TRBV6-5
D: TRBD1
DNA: TGTGCCAGCAGCCGACAGGGGGCCTATGGCTACACCTTC
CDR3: CASSRQGAYGYTF

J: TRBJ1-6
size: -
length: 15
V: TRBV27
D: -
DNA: TGTGCCAGCAGTTTTCTGAGCTCCTATAATTCACCCCTCCACTTT
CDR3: CASSFLSSYNSPLHF

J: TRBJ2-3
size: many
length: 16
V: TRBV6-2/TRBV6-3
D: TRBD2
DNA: TGTGCCAGCAGTTACACGAGCGGGGATGACACAGATACGCAGTATTTT
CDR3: CASSYTSGDDTDTQYF

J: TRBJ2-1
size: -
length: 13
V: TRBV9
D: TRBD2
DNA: TGTGCCAGCAGCCCGGGACTAGGGGATGAGCAGTTCTTC
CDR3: CASSPGLGDEQFF

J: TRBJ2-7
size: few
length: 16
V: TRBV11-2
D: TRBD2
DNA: TGTGCCAGCAGCTTAGATACTAGCGGGAGCTCCTACGAGCAGTACTTC
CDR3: CASSLDTSGSSYEQYF

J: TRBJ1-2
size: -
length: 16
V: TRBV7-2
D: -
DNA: TGTGCCAGCAGCCCCGGGGTTCGGGGGGCTGACTATGGCTACACCTTC
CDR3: CASSPGVRGADYGYTF

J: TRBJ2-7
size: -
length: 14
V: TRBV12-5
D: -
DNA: TGTGCTAGTGGTTTGGTACCTGGGCAGGGCGAGCAGTACTTC
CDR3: CASGLVPGQGEQYF

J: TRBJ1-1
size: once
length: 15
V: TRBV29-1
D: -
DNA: TGCAGCGTTGAACGTCAGGTACAGGGTCTACCTGAAGCTTTCTTT
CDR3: CSVERQVQGLPEAFF

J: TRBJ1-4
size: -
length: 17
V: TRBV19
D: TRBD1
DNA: TGTGCCAGTAGTTTCTCGACAGGGGCCATTGGGTATGAAAAACTGTTTTTT
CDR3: CASSFSTGAIGYEKLFF

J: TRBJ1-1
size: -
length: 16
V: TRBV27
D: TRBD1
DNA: TGTGCCAGCAGTTGGGGGACAGGGAGCCTGAACACTGAAGCTTTCTTT
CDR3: CASSWGTGSLNTEAFF

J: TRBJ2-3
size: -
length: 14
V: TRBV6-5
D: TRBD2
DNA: TGTGCCAGCAGGCTTAGCGGGGGGGCAGATACGCAGTATTTT
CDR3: CASRLSGGADTQYF

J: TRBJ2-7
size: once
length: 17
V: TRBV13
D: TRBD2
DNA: TGTGCCAGCAGCTTAGGGGGACTAGCCGGAGCAGGGTACGAGCAGTACTTC
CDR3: CASSLGGLAGAGYEQYF

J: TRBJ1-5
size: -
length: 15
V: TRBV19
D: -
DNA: TGTGCCAGTAGTCCCGGGACTTATAGCAATCAGCCCCAGCATTTT
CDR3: CASSPGTYSNQPQHF

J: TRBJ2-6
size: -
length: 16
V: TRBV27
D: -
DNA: TGTGCCAGCAGCTGGGACTCCCGCTCTGGGGCCAACGTCCTGACTTTC
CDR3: CASSWDSRSGANVLTF

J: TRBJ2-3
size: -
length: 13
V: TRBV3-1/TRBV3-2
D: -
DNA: TGTGCCAGCAGCCAAACAGGGCCAGATACGCAGTATTTT
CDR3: CASSQTGPDTQYF

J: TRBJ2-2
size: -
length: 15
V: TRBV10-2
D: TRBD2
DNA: TGCGCCAGCAGTGAGGCACCGGGAGGCGGCGGGGAGCTGTTTTTT
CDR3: CASSEAPGGGGELFF

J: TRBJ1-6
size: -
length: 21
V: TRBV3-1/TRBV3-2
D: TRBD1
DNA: TGTGCCAGCAGCCAAGAGCAAGGCTTTGGTGGACAGGGGGCGGAAAATTCACCCCTCCACTTT
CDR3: CASSQEQGFGGQGAENSPLHF

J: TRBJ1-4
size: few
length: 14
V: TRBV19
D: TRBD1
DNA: TGTGCCAGCAACGGACAGGCCGAGGTTGAAAAACTGTTTTTT
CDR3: CASNGQAEVEKLFF

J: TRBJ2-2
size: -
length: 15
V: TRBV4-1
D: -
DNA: TGCGCCAGCAGCCAAGGACTAAGAGGCCGCGGGGAGCTGTTTTTT
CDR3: CASSQGLRGRGELFF

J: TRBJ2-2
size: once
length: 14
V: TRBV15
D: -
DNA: TGTGCCACCAGCCAAGGGGCTGGGACCGGGGAGCTGTTTTTT
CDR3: CATSQGAGTGELFF

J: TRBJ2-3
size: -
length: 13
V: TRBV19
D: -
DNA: TGTGCCAGTAGTCTAGGAGAGGGAGGTACGCAGTATTTT
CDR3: CASSLGEGGTQYF

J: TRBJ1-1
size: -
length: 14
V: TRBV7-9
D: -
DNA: TGTGCCAGCAGCATAGGACAGATGAACACTGAAGCTTTCTTT
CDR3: CASSIGQMNTEAFF

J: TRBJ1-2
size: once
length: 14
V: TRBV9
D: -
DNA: TGTGCCAGCAGCGTAGGACAGGCTAACTATGGCTACACCTTC
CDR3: CASSVGQANYGYTF

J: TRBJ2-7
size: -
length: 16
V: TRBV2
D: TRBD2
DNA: TGTGCCAGGGGACTAGCGGGAGGCCACCTACTTAACGAGCAGTACTTC
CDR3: CARGLAGGHLLNEQYF

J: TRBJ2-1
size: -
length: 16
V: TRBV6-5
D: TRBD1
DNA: TGTGCCAGCAGTTACTCTGCGACAGGGATAATCAATGAGCAGTTCTTC
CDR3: CASSYSATGIINEQFF

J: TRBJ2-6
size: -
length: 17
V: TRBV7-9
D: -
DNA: TGTGCCAGCAGCTCACTGGGCATTCACTCTGGGGCCAACGTCCTGACTTTC
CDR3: CASSSLGIHSGANVLTF

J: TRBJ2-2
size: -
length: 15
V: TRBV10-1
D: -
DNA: TGCGCCAGCAGTGAGTCGTCAGGTTGGACCGGGGAGCTGTTTTTT
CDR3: CASSESSGWTGELFF

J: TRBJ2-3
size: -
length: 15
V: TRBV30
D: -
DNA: TGTGCCTGGAGTGTACCCAGTGCCCGCACAGATACGCAGTATTTT
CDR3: CAWSVPSARTDTQYF

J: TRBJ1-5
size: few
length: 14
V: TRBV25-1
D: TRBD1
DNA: TGTGCCAGCAGTTTACAGGGGAGCAATCAGCCCCAGCATTTT
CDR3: CASSLQGSNQPQHF

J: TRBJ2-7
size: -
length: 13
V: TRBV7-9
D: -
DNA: TGTGCCAGCAGCCAACTTTTGAATTACGAGCAGTACTTC
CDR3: CASSQLLNYEQYF

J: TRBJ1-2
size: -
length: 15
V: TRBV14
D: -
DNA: TGTGCCAGCAGTCGAACCCTAGTTCCTAACTATGGCTACACCTTC
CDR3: CASSRTLVPNYGYTF

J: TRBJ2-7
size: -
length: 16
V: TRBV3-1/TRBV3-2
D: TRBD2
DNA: TGTGCCAGCAGCCCGTCTCGGACTAGCGGGATCAACGAGCAGTACTTC
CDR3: CASSPSRTSGINEQYF